This T cell receptor (beta chain) was captured in a study of blood T cell repertoires in COVID-19. Across the whole study: Material from acute and convalescent COVID-19 was sourced from the United States, Italy and Spain.

Per the study methods: From reference gene primer amplification, estimates of nucleated cell counts were derived. The data were produced by immunoSEQ multiplex PCR, yet TCRdb's version contains in-frame clones alone and is incomplete. V, J and clone size are those of that table, while D and trimming were read from the DNA. The data contain 45,000 to 70,000 clones, 89% of them singletons. CDR1 is MNHEY and CDR2 is SMNVEV in the germline V gene (reference sequence). Trimming cost V 2 bases and J 2 bases; bases outside gene matches: 4. The CDR3 is 16 amino acids. The V and J genes are TRBV27 and TRBJ2-3; TRBD2 aligns across 10 bases. The receptor comes from an older woman with active COVID-19. The specimen sequenced was peripheral blood. The chain's CDR3 is CASSLAAGGVTDTQYF. The CDR3 DNA follows: TGTGCCAGCAGTTTAGCAGCGGGGGGGGTCACAGATACGCAGTATTTT.